This T cell receptor beta chain was sequenced in a study of T cell repertoires in cytomegalovirus infection. Study findings and constraints: In two of eight donors, the top clonotype was HLA-C-restricted CMV-specific. Based on cumulative public TCR beta family frequency, carriers of CMV plus the relevant HLA were identified.

In TCRdb, the reads were re-called with MiXCR into one record per CDR3 protein. The sample records 680,000 or so distinct CDR3 sequences, 35% to 40% being singletons. As to this clonotype: Its antigen is not known.

The V gene's germline CDR1 is LNHDA and CDR2 SQIVND (reference sequence). Deletions cut 8 bases from V and 0 bases from J, with 11 bases between. The length of the CDR3 is 15 residues. The rearrangement joins TRBV19 to TRBJ1-6; possibly TRBD1 for D (6 bases). Sequenced input: PBMCs. The receptor was isolated from a human donor in good health (CMV status not recorded). Some clones in this sample may be carry-over from other donors' samples. This CDR3 reads CASATGLSYNSPLHF. The CDR3 region has the DNA TGTGCCAGTGCGACAGGCCTCTCCTATAATTCACCCCTCCACTTT. Full variable domain (outside the CDR3, taken from reference TRBV19 and TRBJ1-6): DGGITQSPKYLFRKEGQNVTLSCEQNLNHDAMYWYRQDPGQGLRLIYYSQIVNDFQKGDIAEGYSVSREKKESFPLTVTSAQKNPTAFYLCASATGLSYNSPLHFGNGTRLTVT.